Below are 14 T cell receptor beta chains sequenced from a single sample in a study of shared clonotypes between healthy human individuals. Measured with immunoSEQ multiplex PCR; TCRdb has only the in-frame clones, and not every one. The sample has about 600,000 clones; 98% are singletons. Naive CD8 cells, CD45RO-negative and positively selected for CCR7, excluded terminally differentiated effector memory CD45RA+ cells. The sequencing input was naive CD8+ T cells sorted from blood. The source is a man aged 25 to 40 in good health.

A word on this clone: Other DNA sequences of this sample code for an identical CDR3. The chain combines TRBV28 with TRBJ2-7; 7 bases line up with TRBD2. The ends lost 6 bases at V and 3 bases at J; junction bases unmatched: 5. The germline gives CDR1 MDHEN, CDR2 SYDVKM. CDR3 size: 13 residues. The CDR3 sequence is CASSPPGGYEQYF. CDR3 bases: TGTGCCAGCAGCCCGCCGGGGGGCTACGAGCAGTACTTC.

This chain joins TRBV6-5 and TRBJ1-2, with TRBD1 as a possible D gene (6 bases). There are 14 residues in the CDR3. CDR1 is MNHEY, CDR2 SVGAGI, per germline. V shed 6 bases and J shed 0 bases, with 11 bases lying between them. CDR3 region: CASSATGSNYGYTF. CDR3 DNA sequence: TGTGCCAGCAGCGCGACAGGTTCTAACTATGGCTACACCTTC.

This clone came up once. V usage is TRBV5-1 and J usage is TRBJ2-2; 13 positions match TRBD2. Germline CDR1 and CDR2: SGHRS and YFSETQ. V shed 4 bases, J shed 6 bases, and the junction held 6 bases outside the gene matches. The CDR3 is made up of 16 amino acids. CDR3 region: CASSPGTSGTAGELFF. CDR3 bases: TGCGCCAGCAGCCCGGGGACTAGCGGGACCGCCGGGGAGCTGTTTTTT. Looking up the rest from reference TRBV5-1 and TRBJ2-2 gives the full variable domain: KAGVTQTPRYLIKTRGQQVTLSCSPISGHRSVSWYQQTPGQGLQFLFEYFSETQRNKGNFPGRFSGRQFSNSRSEMNVSTLELGDSALYLCASSPGTSGTAGELFFGEGSRLTVL.

In its sample, this clone was seen once. The chain joins TRBV27 to TRBJ2-3, with a possible D match to TRBD2 (7 bases). Trimming shortened V by 2 bases and J by 0 bases, and 21 bases separated the two germline ends. CDR3 length: 19 amino acids. CDR1 is MNHEY, CDR2 SMNVEV, per germline (reference sequence). CDR3 residues: CASSLGAGGTLPSTDTQYF. CDR3 DNA sequence: TGTGCCAGCAGTTTAGGGGCCGGGGGGACACTTCCTAGCACAGATACGCAGTATTTT.

The chain has TRBV27 and TRBJ1-5; no definite D call. The V and J ends lost 2 bases and 5 bases respectively, with 10 bases between them. CDR3 length equals 14 residues. Germline values: CDR1 MNHEY, CDR2 SMNVEV (reference sequence). This chain's CDR3 is CASSLGQRDQPQHF. The CDR3 DNA sequence: TGTGCCAGCAGTTTAGGGCAGAGGGATCAGCCCCAGCATTTT.

The chain carries TRBV28 and TRBJ2-7; 7 bases align to TRBD2. Trimming removed 3 bases from V and 0 bases from J; junction bases left unmatched: 5. The CDR3 has 15 residues. Germline loops: CDR1 MDHEN, CDR2 SYDVKM. The CDR3 protein is CASSFWREPSYEQYF. The CDR3 region has the DNA TGTGCCAGCAGTTTTTGGCGGGAGCCCTCCTACGAGCAGTACTTC. Full variable domain (outside the CDR3, taken from reference TRBV28 and TRBJ2-7): DVKVTQSSRYLVKRTGEKVFLECVQDMDHENMFWYRQDPGLGLRLIYFSYDVKMKEKGDIPEGYSVSREKKERFSLILESASTNQTSMYLCASSFWREPSYEQYFGPGTRLTVT.

In nucleotides, the CDR3 is TGTGCCAGCAGTTACTCAGTCAACCGAGGTGGGAATGAGCAGTTCTTC. Amino acids: CASSYSVNRGGNEQFF. This chain links TRBV6-6 with TRBJ2-1, with unresolved D. The V gene lost 0 bases and the J gene lost 7 bases, with 16 bases spanning the gap. This CDR3 contains 16 residues. Germline loops: CDR1 MNHNY, CDR2 SVGAGI (reference sequence).

The chain uses TRBV5-1 and TRBJ2-3; no clear D gene. Trimming cost V 0 bases and J 0 bases, with 8 bases left between them. CDR3 length: 15 residues. The germline CDR1 and CDR2 sequences are SGHRS and YFSETQ. The CDR3 DNA follows: TGCGCCAGCAGCTTGGACGGTACTAGCACAGATACGCAGTATTTT. Protein: CASSLDGTSTDTQYF.

The V call is TRBV7-2, the J call TRBJ2-7, with D tentatively TRBD1 or TRBD2 (5 bases each). Germline V CDR1 and CDR2: SGHTA, FQGNSA. Between the trimmed V and J ends, which lost 4 bases and 3 bases, there was a span of 19 bases. This CDR3 has 16 amino acids. The CDR3 here is CASSSTRDPSRYEQYF. The CDR3, as DNA: TGTGCCAGCAGCTCTACCCGGGACCCCTCCCGCTACGAGCAGTACTTC.

The chain uses TRBV6-6 and TRBJ2-7, with D possibly TRBD2 on 5 matching bases. This CDR3 is built from 12 residues. CDR1 and CDR2 (germline): MNHNY, SVGAGI (reference sequence). The germline V and J ends were trimmed by 5 bases and 7 bases, with 12 bases remaining between them. The CDR3 DNA reads TGTGCCAGCAGTACGGACTCTGGGGAGCAGTACTTC. Its translation is CASSTDSGEQYF.

This chain uses TRBV18 with TRBJ1-1, with D perhaps matching TRBD1 (5 bases). V lost 3 bases, J lost 10 bases, and 21 bases lay in between. Germline CDR1 KGHSH, CDR2 LQKENI. There are 15 residues in the CDR3. CDR3 nucleotide sequence: TGTGCCAGCTCACCGCTCTTGTTAGGGGACTTTGGAGCTTTCTTT. Its translation is CASSPLLLGDFGAFF.

This clone occurred once. The chain employs TRBV9 and TRBJ2-2, with 14 positions matching TRBD2. CDR3 length: 18 residues. Germline V gene sequence: CDR1 SGDLS, CDR2 YYNGEE. The V and J ends lost 3 bases and 6 bases, in that order; junction bases with no gene match: 10. CDR3 DNA: TGTGCCAGCAGCGACACCGGGACTAGCGGGAGCGGGGCCGGGGAGCTGTTTTTT. As protein: CASSDTGTSGSGAGELFF.

V usage is TRBV7-8 and J usage is TRBJ1-5; D unresolved. The CDR3 runs 14 residues. The V end lost 5 bases, the J end lost 4 bases, and 12 bases lay between the germline ends. Germline V gives CDR1 SGHVS, CDR2 FQNEAQ. The CDR3 spells CASSPDGGNQPQHF. CDR3 coding DNA: TGTGCCAGCAGCCCTGACGGCGGGAATCAGCCCCAGCATTTT.

The chain recombines TRBV2 with TRBJ1-2; the match to TRBD1 covers 7 bases. CDR1 is SNHLY, CDR2 FYNNEI, per germline. The J segment lost 4 bases and the V segment lost 4 bases, leaving 3 bases of the junction unmatched. The CDR3 covers 13 residues. The CDR3 spells CASSGQGGYGYTF. The CDR3 DNA follows: TGTGCCAGCAGTGGACAGGGCGGCTATGGCTACACCTTC.